The 15 T cell receptor beta chains below were found in one sample sequenced in a study of CD8+ T cells in alopecia areata. Extracted RNA was reverse transcribed into cDNA, the sequencing template. Sequencing used immunoSEQ multiplex PCR; TCRdb keeps in-frame clones, though not all of them. This table has 150,000 to 160,000 clones, about 51% appearing once. This specimen was CD8+ T cells sorted from blood, taken at week 0. These receptors were taken from a human donor with alopecia areata.

The table lists this clone with a few counts. The CDR3 here is CASSVGQGLAGNTYNEQFF. CDR3 nucleotides: TGTGCCAGCAGCGTAGGCCAGGGACTAGCGGGGAACACCTACAATGAGCAGTTCTTC. The chain employs TRBV9 and TRBJ2-1; 13 nucleotides agree with TRBD2. The CDR3 is 19 amino acids. The trim removed 0 bases at V and 2 bases at J, leaving 8 bases unmatched. Germline V CDR1 and CDR2: SGDLS, YYNGEE.

Note on this clone: Other DNA sequences in the same sample also yield this CDR3. V and J are TRBV30 and TRBJ2-3; no firm D call. The CDR3 consists of 12 residues. CDR1 is GTSNPN and CDR2 is SVGIG in the germline V gene (reference sequence). V lost 0 bases and J 3 bases, leaving 4 bases between the germline ends. The CDR3 DNA follows: TGTGCCTGGAGTGTGAGTACAGATACGCAGTATTTT. As protein: CAWSVSTDTQYF.

The chain links TRBV6-5 to TRBJ2-7, with D tentatively TRBD2 (6 bases). CDR3 size: 13 residues. Trimming shortened V by 2 bases and J by 4 bases, and 9 bases separated the two germline ends. In germline, CDR1 is MNHEY, CDR2 SVGAGI. In DNA form, the CDR3 reads TGTGCCAGCAGTTACGGAGGGCGTTACGAGCAGTACTTC. Translating gives CASSYGGRYEQYF.

This chain connects TRBV4-3 to TRBJ2-4; 8 nucleotides align to TRBD2. With 0 bases clipped from V and 15 bases from J, the junction kept 10 bases outside the gene matches. Germline lookup yields CDR1 LGHNA and CDR2 YSLEER. The CDR3 consists of 14 residues. CDR3 sequence reads: CASSQDITSAGGYF. The CDR3 nucleotides read TGCGCCAGCAGCCAAGATATAACTAGCGCGGGGGGGTACTTC.

A few counts support this clone. The chain couples TRBV10-3 to TRBJ1-6; TRBD1 might be the D (5 bases). The ends were cut back, 1 base at V and 7 bases at J, with 14 bases in the middle. CDR3 length: 16 residues. The V gene's germline CDR1 is ENHRY and CDR2 SYGVKD. This CDR3 reads CAISELVLRGNSPLHF. The CDR3 DNA is TGTGCCATCAGTGAGTTGGTCCTCCGGGGGAATTCACCCCTCCACTTT.

The V call is TRBV30, the J call TRBJ2-1; weak D call: TRBD1 (5 bases). Trimming stripped 2 bases from V and 7 bases from J, with 24 bases between. Germline V CDR1 and CDR2: GTSNPN, SVGIG (reference sequence). The CDR3 has 17 amino acids. The CDR3 region has the DNA TGTGCCTGGAGTAAGTCCCGCCTAGGGGTTTTAGAGAATGAGCAGTTCTTC. Protein: CAWSKSRLGVLENEQFF.

The V gene is TRBV4-3, the J gene TRBJ1-6; TRBD1 is a possible D gene (6 bases). V lost 0 bases and J 7 bases, leaving 13 bases between the germline ends. The germline V gene has CDR1 LGHNA and CDR2 YSLEER. The CDR3 runs to 16 residues. The CDR3 region is CASSQDYQGSNSPLHF. The CDR3 coding sequence is TGCGCCAGCAGCCAAGATTATCAGGGGTCAAATTCACCCCTCCACTTT.

This clone was observed a handful of times. The rearrangement links TRBV1 to TRBJ2-3; the table's D call of TRBD2 was not tested on the DNA. TRBV1 is recorded as a pseudogene. The CDR3 length is 15 residues. The CDR3 sequence: CTSSQEERGEDTQYF. Written as DNA, the CDR3 is TGCACCAGCAGCCAAGAAGAGCGGGGGGAGGATACGCAGTATTTT.

This clone was recorded a few times. This chain links TRBV10-3 with TRBJ2-5, with 10 bases that match TRBD1. The CDR3 totals 14 residues. V trimming: 9 bases; J trimming: 5 bases; junction bases outside the gene matches: 9. Germline CDR1 reads ENHRY; CDR2 reads SYGVKD. The CDR3 DNA follows: TGTGCCATACGTCCCCCGGGACAGGGGGAGACCCAGTACTTC. Translating it yields CAIRPPGQGETQYF.

The chain is built from TRBV5-1 and TRBJ2-1; D uncertain. This CDR3 has 14 amino acids. Per germline, CDR1 SGHRS and CDR2 YFSETQ. The V end was cut by 2 bases, the J end by 1 base, with 7 bases between. The DNA for the CDR3 is TGCGCCAGCAGCTTTGACCTTTCCTACAATGAGCAGTTCTTC. Translation gives CASSFDLSYNEQFF.

This clone came up a few times. The CDR3 nucleotides are TGTGCCAGCAGCCCCACTTGGGGGCGGAACACTGAAGCTTTCTTT. This gives the protein CASSPTWGRNTEAFF. This chain links TRBV6-5 with TRBJ1-1; perhaps TRBD1 as D (6 bases). The CDR3 is made up of 15 amino acids. Trimming cost V 6 bases and J 1 base, with 15 bases left between them. Germline loops: CDR1 MNHEY, CDR2 SVGAGI.

V usage is TRBV2 and J usage is TRBJ1-5; 7 bases agree with TRBD1. Germline-derived CDR1 and CDR2 are SNHLY and FYNNEI. The CDR3 consists of 18 residues. The J segment lost 4 bases and the V segment lost 6 bases, leaving 18 bases of the junction unmatched. The DNA for the CDR3 is TGTGCCAGCAGAGTAGATTCGGGACAGAGCACAATGAATCAGCCCCAGCATTTT. Protein product: CASRVDSGQSTMNQPQHF.

The chain uses TRBV19 and TRBJ2-1; D might be TRBD1 (6 bases). The CDR3 covers 12 residues. Germline loops: CDR1 LNHDA, CDR2 SQIVND (reference sequence). V was trimmed by 3 bases and J by 6 bases, leaving 6 bases between them. CDR3 DNA: TGTGCCAGTAGTATCAGGGGCAATGAGCAGTTCTTC. Translation: CASSIRGNEQFF.

As for this clone: This same CDR3 is encoded by further DNA sequences in the sample. The chain combines TRBV30 with TRBJ2-7; D is unresolved. Trimming cost V 0 bases and J 1 base, with 4 bases left between them. Germline V gene sequence: CDR1 GTSNPN, CDR2 SVGIG (reference sequence). This CDR3 comprises 12 residues. The CDR3 is CAWSVGSYEQYF. The CDR3 DNA reads TGTGCCTGGAGTGTTGGGTCCTACGAGCAGTACTTC.

The sample holds one count of this clone. The chain recombines TRBV27 with TRBJ2-7, with D possibly TRBD2 on 6 matching bases. Germline V gene sequence: CDR1 MNHEY, CDR2 SMNVEV (reference sequence). The CDR3 sequence is 12 residues long. The germline V and J ends were trimmed by 2 bases and 7 bases, with 9 bases remaining between them. CDR3 sequence: CASSLAGREQYF. For the CDR3, the DNA is TGTGCCAGCAGTTTAGCGGGGAGGGAGCAGTACTTC.